This TCR beta chain comes out of a study of blood T cells in healthy people across ages. Combining a sample-barcoded 5' primer with a J-beta primer mix, a second PCR ran for about 6 to 12 cycles. With 12 random nucleotides, a template-switch adaptor tagged each individual cDNA molecule. TCRdb reanalysed the 5' RACE reads using MiXCR and keeps one entry per CDR3 protein. The sample has 700,000 or so distinct CDR3 sequences; 22% are singletons. Total RNA was isolated from each sample in quantities of at least 6 micrograms. This clonotype has more than one count but fewer than ten. Germline-derived CDR1 and CDR2 are SGHRS and YFSETQ. The CDR3 is 15 residues long. Trimming pared 1 base from V and 3 bases from J, leaving 10 bases between.

Sequencing input: blood. The receptor's source is a man in his 70s in good health. This chain joins TRBV5-1 and TRBJ1-4; weak D call: TRBD1 (5 bases). This CDR3 is CASSLPGAANEKLFF. In nucleotides, the CDR3 is TGCGCCAGCAGCTTGCCTGGGGCAGCTAATGAAAAACTGTTTTTT.